This T cell receptor (beta chain) was recovered during a study of T cells in Graves' hyperthyroidism and ophthalmopathy. Trimming removed 8 bases from V and 8 bases from J; junction bases left unmatched: 7. The CDR3 is made up of 13 amino acids. CDR1 SGHTA and CDR2 FQGTGA come from the germline V gene. Amplification of TCR beta CDR3 regions used RNA as the template. TCR CDR3 underwent first-round RT-PCR with the HTBI primer set. TCRdb re-analysed the multiplex PCR reads in MiXCR, keeping a single row per CDR3 protein. The table includes about 560,000 distinct CDR3 sequences, roughly a sixth detected once.

V is TRBV7-3 and J is TRBJ2-2, with 8 bases aligning to TRBD1. This sequence originates from a woman aged 18-29 years with Graves' hyperthyroidism. Sequencing was performed on blood. CDR3 amino acids: CASSQGAGGELFF. CDR3 nucleotide sequence: TGTGCCAGCTCCCAGGGGGCTGGTGGGGAGCTGTTTTTT.